This is a list of T cell receptor beta chains from one sample in a study of T-cell reconstitution after alpha-beta-depleted transplantation in children. A single record per CDR3 protein comes from TCRdb applying MiXCR to the PCR reads. Of just under 350,000 distinct CDR3 sequences listed, 16% are singletons. Specimen: PBMCs, mostly from graft donor cells, collected 360 days after TCRalphabeta/CD19-depleted stem cell transplant. All receptors derive from a male patient aged 2 to 10 who had a stem cell transplant for acute lymphoblastic leukemia, so the T cells may come from the graft donor. The CDR3 runs from the conserved cysteine through the conserved F or W. D genes are given only for firm matches. Clone size is stated in some rows and not others, as once, few, many or a class when expanded.

d_gene	abundance	v_gene	j_gene	CDR3aa	CDR3nt
-	-	TRBV5-1	TRBJ2-3	CASSSLQADTQYF	TGCGCCAGCAGCAGCCTTCAAGCAGATACGCAGTATTTT
-	-	TRBV6-5	TRBJ2-2	CASTTAYPPNTGELFF	TGTGCCAGCACCACGGCCTACCCTCCGAACACCGGGGAGCTGTTTTTT
-	few	TRBV20-1	TRBJ2-1	CSAREPHNEQFF	TGCAGTGCTAGAGAGCCCCACAATGAGCAGTTCTTC
-	few	TRBV9	TRBJ2-2	CASSAGGPGELFF	TGTGCCAGCAGCGCCGGAGGGCCAGGGGAGCTGTTTTTT
TRBD1	-	TRBV7-2	TRBJ2-1	CASSTQTGGARNEQFF	TGTGCCAGCAGCACTCAGACAGGGGGCGCCCGTAATGAGCAGTTCTTC
-	many	TRBV7-9	TRBJ2-7	CASSSDRQYF	TGTGCCAGCAGCTCCGACAGGCAGTACTTC
-	-	TRBV5-6	TRBJ1-1	CASSSGRGVRTEAFF	TGTGCCAGCAGCTCTGGACGGGGCGTTCGCACTGAAGCTTTCTTT
TRBD1	many	TRBV20-1	TRBJ1-1	CSARETGVNTEAFF	TGCAGTGCTAGAGAGACAGGGGTGAACACTGAAGCTTTCTTT
-	-	TRBV5-1	TRBJ2-6	CASSRGHTSSGANVLTF	TGCGCCAGCAGCCGGGGTCATACCAGCTCTGGGGCCAACGTCCTGACTTTC
-	-	TRBV6-5	TRBJ1-1	CASSYSVGPPLQAFF	TGTGCCAGCAGTTACTCTGTGGGTCCCCCTCTTCAAGCTTTCTTT
-	many	TRBV12-3/TRBV12-4	TRBJ2-2	CASSLEGRGLAGELFF	TGTGCCAGCAGTTTAGAAGGGCGCGGTTTGGCCGGGGAGCTGTTTTTT
TRBD1	few	TRBV10-3	TRBJ2-7	CAIRETGIEQYF	TGTGCCATCAGGGAGACAGGGATTGAGCAGTACTTC
TRBD1	-	TRBV7-9	TRBJ1-2	CASSPGQGAGGYTF	TGTGCCAGCAGCCCGGGACAGGGGGCGGGTGGCTACACCTTC
TRBD2	few	TRBV7-3	TRBJ2-1	CASRLPGLAGAEQFF	TGTGCCAGCAGGTTACCGGGACTAGCGGGAGCTGAGCAGTTCTTC
TRBD1	-	TRBV29-1	TRBJ1-1	CSVEVPGGYEAFF	TGCAGCGTTGAAGTCCCAGGGGGATATGAAGCTTTCTTT
-	-	TRBV12-3/TRBV12-4	TRBJ2-1	CASSLRRTGYNEQFF	TGTGCCAGCAGTTTAAGGCGGACTGGTTACAATGAGCAGTTCTTC
-	few	TRBV6-1	TRBJ2-7	CASSPRQVQSYEQYF	TGTGCCAGCAGTCCAAGACAGGTCCAATCCTACGAGCAGTACTTC
TRBD1	-	TRBV25-1	TRBJ2-7	CAISPGLRDRAYEQYF	TGTGCCATCAGCCCGGGGCTCCGGGACAGGGCCTACGAGCAGTACTTC
TRBD1	-	TRBV12-3/TRBV12-4	TRBJ1-6	CASSARQGNNSPLHF	TGTGCCAGCAGTGCCCGACAGGGAAATAATTCACCCCTCCACTTT
TRBD1	few	TRBV12-3/TRBV12-4	TRBJ2-7	CASSPNDRGVDEQYF	TGTGCCAGCAGTCCAAATGACAGGGGAGTGGACGAGCAGTACTTC
-	few	TRBV10-3	TRBJ1-4	CAIRAGLNEKLFF	TGTGCCATCAGGGCAGGCCTCAATGAAAAACTGTTTTTT
-	-	TRBV2	TRBJ2-3	CASSTIASWTASTDTQYF	TGTGCCAGCAGTACGATCGCCTCCTGGACAGCTTCCACAGATACGCAGTATTTT
TRBD2	few	TRBV7-3	TRBJ2-3	CASSSLAAPTDTQYF	TGTGCCAGCAGCTCCCTAGCGGCACCCACAGATACGCAGTATTTT
TRBD1	few	TRBV6-2/TRBV6-3	TRBJ2-7	CASSHLRTGSYEQYF	TGTGCCAGCAGCCATCTGCGGACAGGCTCTTACGAGCAGTACTTC
-	-	TRBV3-1	TRBJ2-7	CASSQGDLTAQYF	TGTGCCAGCAGCCAAGGAGATCTCACGGCGCAGTACTTC
-	-	TRBV4-1	TRBJ2-1	CASRVMDSIYNEQFF	TGCGCCAGCAGGGTCATGGACAGTATCTACAATGAGCAGTTCTTC
-	few	TRBV10-3	TRBJ2-7	CAISDSYEQYF	TGTGCCATCAGTGACTCTTACGAGCAGTACTTC
TRBD2	many	TRBV20-1	TRBJ2-1	CSASLAGDEQFF	TGCAGTGCAAGCCTAGCGGGAGATGAGCAGTTCTTC
TRBD2	-	TRBV4-3	TRBJ2-1	CASSQDPFLAGDGNEQFF	TGCGCCAGCAGCCAAGATCCCTTCTTAGCGGGAGATGGGAATGAGCAGTTCTTC
TRBD1	-	TRBV28	TRBJ2-7	CASSNPGTVSYEQYF	TGTGCCAGCTCTAACCCGGGGACAGTTTCCTACGAGCAGTACTTC
TRBD2	-	TRBV11-2	TRBJ2-5	CASNGLAGGWQETQYF	TGTGCCAGCAACGGACTAGCGGGAGGTTGGCAAGAGACCCAGTACTTC
-	few	TRBV4-3	TRBJ2-3	CASSPSTGATVQYF	TGCGCCAGCAGCCCCTCGACCGGAGCCACAGTACAGTATTTT
-	-	TRBV6-5	TRBJ2-5	CASSYSRGPQETQYF	TGTGCCAGCAGTTACTCCAGGGGCCCCCAAGAGACCCAGTACTTC
TRBD2	-	TRBV12-3/TRBV12-4	TRBJ2-1	CASSRGDRSSYNEQFF	TGTGCCAGCAGTCGGGGGGATAGGAGCTCCTACAATGAGCAGTTCTTC
-	-	TRBV20-1	TRBJ1-5	CSARKVSNQPQHF	TGCAGTGCTAGGAAGGTTAGCAATCAGCCCCAGCATTTT
-	-	TRBV7-2	TRBJ2-3	CASSSRTTDTQYF	TGTGCCAGCAGCAGCCGAACAACAGATACGCAGTATTTT
TRBD2	few	TRBV20-1	TRBJ2-1	CSAPPGTSGRGTYNEQFF	TGCAGTGCGCCCCCCGGGACTAGCGGGAGGGGAACCTACAATGAGCAGTTCTTC
-	-	TRBV29-1	TRBJ2-2	CSARAGELFF	TGCAGCGCGAGGGCCGGGGAGCTGTTTTTT
TRBD2	-	TRBV7-2	TRBJ2-5	CASSSGTSGMGTQYF	TGTGCCAGCAGCTCCGGGACTAGCGGGATGGGGACCCAGTACTTC
-	-	TRBV6-2/TRBV6-3	TRBJ2-1	CASKLYGWGRANEQFF	TGTGCCAGCAAGCTATACGGGTGGGGCCGCGCCAATGAGCAGTTCTTC
TRBD2	-	TRBV5-1	TRBJ2-7	CASRAGLAGAYEQYF	TGCGCCAGCAGAGCTGGACTAGCGGGAGCCTACGAGCAGTACTTC
-	many	TRBV4-2	TRBJ2-7	CASSQEGERPYEQYF	TGTGCCAGCAGCCAAGAGGGGGAGAGGCCCTACGAGCAGTACTTC
-	few	TRBV6-1	TRBJ2-5	CASSRAGAQGETQYF	TGTGCCAGCAGTCGCGCGGGGGCCCAGGGAGAGACCCAGTACTTC
TRBD2	-	TRBV30	TRBJ2-4	CAWRSQRENLNIQYF	TGTGCCTGGAGGTCCCAGCGGGAGAACTTGAACATTCAGTACTTC
-	few	TRBV4-2	TRBJ2-6	CASSQEGAGANVLTF	TGTGCCAGCAGCCAAGAAGGGGCTGGGGCCAACGTCCTGACTTTC
-	few	TRBV4-2	TRBJ2-1	CASSQERDNEQFF	TGTGCCAGCAGCCAAGAGCGAGACAATGAGCAGTTCTTC